The 9 T cell receptor beta chains below all came from one sample that was sequenced in a study of blood T cell repertoires in COVID-19. Assay used: immunoSEQ multiplex PCR; TCRdb lists only in-frame clones, some missing. Of about 190,000 clones detected, roughly 80% appear once; the ten largest clones hold less than 20%. Sequencing input: peripheral blood. These receptors all stem from a human donor in a cohort sampled during active COVID-19.

The chain joins TRBV19 to TRBJ1-5; maybe TRBD1 (6 bases). This CDR3 has 14 amino acids. V was clipped by 7 bases and J by 5 bases, with 15 bases between them. Germline V gives CDR1 LNHDA, CDR2 SQIVND (reference sequence). CDR3 protein: CASIPGDRYQPQHF. CDR3 bases: TGTGCCAGTATCCCCGGTGACAGGTATCAGCCCCAGCATTTT.

This rearrangement joins TRBV6-5 to TRBJ2-5, with 7 bases lining up with TRBD2. Per germline, CDR1 MNHEY and CDR2 SVGAGI. The CDR3 is made up of 15 amino acids. V lost 8 bases, J lost 5 bases, and 14 bases stayed unmatched. CDR3 in amino acids: CASGQPAGRSETQYF. CDR3 bases: TGTGCCAGCGGTCAACCAGCGGGGCGTTCGGAGACCCAGTACTTC.

This clone was detected a few times. V gene TRBV7-9 combines with J gene TRBJ2-1; 7 nucleotides match TRBD2. With 11 bases clipped from V and 5 bases from J, the junction kept 6 bases outside the gene matches. The CDR3 spans 12 residues. Looked up from germline, CDR1 is SEHNR and CDR2 is FQNEAQ (reference sequence). The CDR3: CAGGVYNNEQFF. As DNA, the CDR3 is TGTGCCGGGGGGGTCTATAACAATGAGCAGTTCTTC. The variable domain in full, completed from reference TRBV7-9 and TRBJ2-1, reads DTGVSQNPRHKITKRGQNVTFRCDPISEHNRLYWYRQTLGQGPEFLTYFQNEAQLEKSRLLSDRFSAERPKGSFSTLEIQRTEQGDSAMYLCAGGVYNNEQFFGPGTRLTVL.

This clone has more than one count but fewer than ten. The V gene is TRBV15, the J gene TRBJ2-3; 8 bases align to TRBD1. The V gene's germline CDR1 is LNHNV and CDR2 YYDKDF (reference sequence). The CDR3 covers 15 residues. The trim removed 1 base at V and 1 base at J, leaving 1 base unmatched. The CDR3 here is CATSRGDRRTDTQYF. In nucleotides, the CDR3 is TGTGCCACCAGCAGAGGGGACAGGCGCACAGATACGCAGTATTTT.

V usage is TRBV20-1 and J usage is TRBJ2-7; D uncertain. Trimming took off 3 bases at V and 0 bases at J, with 6 bases between the two ends. The germline gives CDR1 DFQATT, CDR2 SNEGSKA (reference sequence). This CDR3 has 12 amino acids. CDR3 sequence reads: CSASTDSYEQYF. The CDR3 region has the DNA TGCAGTGCTAGTACAGACTCCTACGAGCAGTACTTC.

This chain uses TRBV6-5 with TRBJ2-1; D remains ambiguous. V lost 8 bases to trimming and J lost 3 bases, with 17 bases between them. CDR1 is MNHEY, CDR2 SVGAGI, per germline. The CDR3 sequence is 15 residues long. The CDR3 loop is CASVPAVYSYNEQFF. As DNA, the CDR3 is TGTGCCAGCGTTCCTGCAGTTTACAGCTACAATGAGCAGTTCTTC.

This clone has just one count. This rearrangement joins TRBV6-5 to TRBJ1-2; 7 nucleotides match TRBD1. V shed 2 bases, J shed 6 bases, and the junction held 6 bases outside the gene matches. Looked up from germline, CDR1 is MNHEY and CDR2 is SVGAGI. The CDR3 consists of 14 residues. For the CDR3, the DNA is TGTGCCAGCAGTTACCACACAGGGGAGGATGGCTACACCTTC. Its translation is CASSYHTGEDGYTF.

The gene calls are TRBV7-8 and TRBJ2-7; D uncertain. Trimming took 2 bases from V and 3 from J, leaving 17 bases between them. The germline V gene has CDR1 SGHVS and CDR2 FQNEAQ. CDR3 length: 16 amino acids. CDR3 sequence: CASSLLSSASIYEQYF. CDR3 sequence (DNA): TGTGCCAGCAGCTTACTCTCCAGCGCATCCATCTACGAGCAGTACTTC.

This chain connects TRBV7-9 to TRBJ1-5, with TRBD1 as a possible D gene (5 bases). There are 14 residues in the CDR3. V lost 1 base to trimming and J lost 5 bases, with 9 bases between them. The germline CDR1 and CDR2 sequences are SEHNR and FQNEAQ (reference sequence). The CDR3 nucleotides read TGTGCCAGCAGCTTAGAAACGGGGGATCAGCCCCAGCATTTT. Protein sequence: CASSLETGDQPQHF.